The 29 T cell receptor beta chains below come from one sample, sequenced in a study of T cell responses to AZD1222 COVID-19 vaccine. The protocol was immunoSEQ multiplex PCR, while the TCRdb copy is restricted to in-frame clones and leaves out a portion. The data show tens of thousands of clones, less than 90% seen once. The material was peripheral blood, obtained on day 0 of AZD1222 vaccination. Every receptor here comes from an adult in good health.

The chain uses TRBV29-1 and TRBJ2-5; 13 bases agree with TRBD2. CDR3 length: 15 residues. V lost 3 bases and J lost 2; bases outside the gene matches: 3. Germline V gives CDR1 SQVTM, CDR2 ANQGSEA. DNA for the CDR3: TGCAGCGTTGATAGACTAGCGGGGGGACAAGAGACCCAGTACTTC. Its translation: CSVDRLAGGQETQYF.

The CDR3 loop is CASSFAAGTLNEKLFF. The CDR3 bases are TGTGCCAGCAGCTTCGCCGCCGGGACACTCAATGAAAAACTGTTTTTT. This chain connects TRBV7-9 to TRBJ1-4; D is possibly TRBD1 (6 bases). CDR3 length: 16 amino acids. Trimming pared 3 bases from V and 5 bases from J, leaving 16 bases between. Per the germline V gene, CDR1 is SEHNR and CDR2 is FQNEAQ (reference sequence).

V gene TRBV7-8 combines with J gene TRBJ1-6; 8 bases are a match to TRBD1. The CDR3 has 16 amino acids. Germline lookup yields CDR1 SGHVS and CDR2 FQNEAQ. Losses at the gene ends were 0 bases for V and 5 bases for J; bases not matched to a gene: 3. The CDR3 region is CASSLANRGNNSPLHF. For the CDR3, the DNA is TGTGCCAGCAGCTTAGCCAACAGGGGGAATAATTCACCCCTCCACTTT.

The V gene is TRBV5-1, the J gene TRBJ2-3; TRBD2 agrees at 10 bases. CDR3 size: 15 residues. V was pared by 4 bases and J by 1 base, with 3 bases of the junction left unmatched. Germline assignment: CDR1 SGHRS and CDR2 YFSETQ. The CDR3 region has the DNA TGCGCCAGCAGCGTCGGGACTAGCGGCACAGATACGCAGTATTTT. It codes for CASSVGTSGTDTQYF.

The chain combines TRBV6-5 with TRBJ2-7; tentatively, D is TRBD1 (5 bases). CDR3 length equals 14 residues. Germline-derived CDR1 and CDR2 are MNHEY and SVGAGI. The ends were cut back, 6 bases at V and 6 bases at J, with 18 bases in the middle. CDR3 DNA sequence: TGTGCCAGCAGCCTCCGGCAGGGTACGGGCGAGCAGTACTTC. Translating gives CASSLRQGTGEQYF.

The chain links TRBV7-2 to TRBJ2-2, with 9 bases aligning to TRBD1. CDR3 length equals 14 residues. The germline gives CDR1 SGHTA, CDR2 FQGNSA. After removal of 5 bases from V and 5 bases from J, the junction contained 3 bases not matched to a gene. The CDR3 here is CASSGQGRTGELFF. Here the CDR3 DNA reads TGTGCCAGCAGCGGACAGGGGAGGACCGGGGAGCTGTTTTTT.

The J gene is TRBJ1-1, the V gene TRBV2; D gene uncertain. This CDR3 is built from 11 residues. V was shortened by 4 bases and J by 8 bases, with 8 bases between the two germline ends. Germline CDR1 is SNHLY and CDR2 is FYNNEI. This chain's CDR3 is CASSATTEAFF. The CDR3 region has the DNA TGTGCCAGCAGTGCGACTACGGAAGCTTTCTTT.

V usage is TRBV6-7 and J usage is TRBJ2-7; possible D gene TRBD1, 5 bases. TRBV6-7 is assigned to the ORF class and has an uncertain function. V was clipped by 9 bases and J by 5 bases, with 11 bases between them. The CDR3 length is 11 residues. This chain's CDR3 is CARGRANEQYF. Here the CDR3 DNA reads TGTGCCAGGGGCAGGGCCAACGAGCAGTACTTC.

CDR3 region: CASSQDRQSYGYTF. In DNA, the CDR3 is TGTGCCAGCAGCCAAGACAGACAGTCTTATGGCTACACCTTC. The V and J genes are TRBV3-1 (or the pseudogene TRBV3-2) and TRBJ1-2, with a possible D match to TRBD1 (5 bases). Trimming pared 0 bases from V and 5 bases from J, leaving 10 bases between. This CDR3 region has 14 residues. CDR1 and CDR2 (germline): LGHDT, YNNKEL (reference sequence).

CDR3 sequence (DNA): TGTGCCAGCAGTGAAGGGGTAGGCGCCTACAATGAGCAGTTCTTC. It encodes CASSEGVGAYNEQFF. V is TRBV6-1 and J is TRBJ2-1; D is unresolved. Germline V lookup: CDR1 MNHNS, CDR2 SASEGT. The CDR3 contains 15 residues. Trimming took off 1 base at V and 2 bases at J, with 9 bases between the two ends.

The chain joins TRBV6-5 to TRBJ2-5; 9 bases line up with TRBD2. With V trimmed by 6 bases and J by 7 bases, 6 bases remained unmatched. This CDR3 has 13 amino acids. Germline V gene lookup returns CDR1 MNHEY and CDR2 SVGAGI. The CDR3 region is CASSFSGGGTQYF. The CDR3 DNA reads TGTGCCAGCAGCTTTAGCGGGGGTGGGACCCAGTACTTC.

This clone was observed a few times. The CDR3 coding sequence is TGTGCCAGCAGCTTGGTTCCGGGGGAAAAACTGTTTTTT. Translation gives CASSLVPGEKLFF. The rearrangement links TRBV5-4 to TRBJ1-4; no clear D. CDR1 is SGHNT, CDR2 YYREEE, per germline (reference sequence). V lost 0 bases and J lost 8, with 8 bases in between. The CDR3 consists of 13 residues.

J is TRBJ2-1 and V is TRBV14; 7 bases fit TRBD2. Per the germline V gene, CDR1 is SGHDN and CDR2 is FVKESK. The trim removed 0 bases at V and 5 bases at J, leaving 7 bases unmatched. The CDR3 runs to 16 residues. The CDR3 loop is CASSQDLGTIDNEQFF. CDR3 DNA: TGTGCCAGCAGCCAAGATCTTGGGACTATCGACAATGAGCAGTTCTTC.

The genes are TRBV6-2 or TRBV6-3 and TRBJ2-7, with 8 bases aligning to TRBD2. This CDR3 has 14 residues. CDR1 is MNHEY and CDR2 is SVGEGT in the germline V gene. The V segment lost 6 bases and the J segment 2 bases; nucleotides outside the gene matches: 6. The CDR3 DNA is TGTGCCAGCAGCCGGAGGCGGGAGGCCTACGAGCAGTACTTC. The encoded protein is CASSRRREAYEQYF.

The chain combines TRBV6-5 with TRBJ2-1; D may be TRBD2 (6 bases). Per the germline V gene, CDR1 is MNHEY and CDR2 is SVGAGI. The CDR3 runs to 15 residues. The V end lost 6 bases, the J end lost 0 bases, and 12 bases lay between the germline ends. Written as DNA, the CDR3 is TGTGCCAGCAGATTGGGACTCTTCTCCTACAATGAGCAGTTCTTC. Residues: CASRLGLFSYNEQFF.

The V and J genes are TRBV6-5 and TRBJ2-7, with D uncertain. Deletions cut 10 bases from V and 6 bases from J, with 22 bases between. Germline CDR1 MNHEY, CDR2 SVGAGI. The CDR3 has 14 residues. CDR3 in DNA: TGTGCCACCCTCCGGGCTCTTAAGGGCTTCGAGCAGTACTTC. Translated, it gives CATLRALKGFEQYF.

This chain connects TRBV5-6 to TRBJ1-2, with unresolved D. The CDR3 length is 14 residues. V dropped 4 bases and J dropped 8 bases, with 18 bases sitting between them. Germline CDR1 is SGHDT and CDR2 is YYEEEE. CDR3 residues: CASSRGYYVGGYTF. CDR3 coding DNA: TGTGCCAGCAGCCGAGGGTATTATGTCGGAGGCTACACCTTC.

The rearrangement links TRBV18 to TRBJ2-1, with 7 bases that match TRBD1. After removal of 4 bases from V and 7 bases from J, the junction contained 16 bases not matched to a gene. This CDR3 has 17 amino acids. Looked up from germline, CDR1 is KGHSH and CDR2 is LQKENI. The CDR3 DNA reads TGTGCCAGCTCACGCCCGTATAGGGGACAGATCATAAATGAGCAGTTCTTC. It codes for CASSRPYRGQIINEQFF.

J is TRBJ2-1 and V is TRBV7-9; 11 bases agree with TRBD1. Germline V gene lookup returns CDR1 SEHNR and CDR2 FQNEAQ (reference sequence). V trimming: 7 bases; J trimming: 8 bases; junction bases outside the gene matches: 7. The CDR3 runs to 14 residues. The CDR3 sequence is CASNPGQGVDEQFF. The CDR3 DNA reads as TGTGCCAGCAACCCGGGACAGGGGGTCGATGAGCAGTTCTTC.

The V and J genes are TRBV25-1 and TRBJ1-1; D is unresolved. The CDR3 loop spans 13 amino acids. Between the trimmed V and J ends, which lost 5 bases and 2 bases, there was a span of 9 bases. Germline loops: CDR1 MGHDK, CDR2 SYGVNS. CDR3 DNA: TGTGCCAGCAGTAATCCAGGAAACACTGAAGCTTTCTTT. Translation: CASSNPGNTEAFF.

V is TRBV7-2 and J is TRBJ2-1, with TRBD2 identical over 10 bases. The V gene's germline CDR1 is SGHTA and CDR2 FQGNSA. V shed 1 base and J 13 bases; nucleotides not matched to a gene: 10. CDR3 size: 15 residues. The CDR3 DNA sequence: TGTGCCAGCAGCTTAGTTGTATTTAGCGGGGGGAGTCAGTTCTTC. This gives the protein CASSLVVFSGGSQFF.

The rearrangement uses TRBV18 and TRBJ1-1; 7 bases are shared with TRBD1. Germline CDR1 and CDR2: KGHSH and LQKENI. J was trimmed by 5 bases and V by 8 bases; bases with no gene match: 8. The CDR3 is made up of 13 amino acids. DNA of the CDR3: TGTGCCAGCCGACAGGGACTTAATACTGAAGCTTTCTTT. Protein product: CASRQGLNTEAFF.

This clone was seen a single time. This chain connects TRBV7-2 to TRBJ2-5; D remains unclear. CDR3 size: 15 residues. Trimming took off 5 bases at V and 5 bases at J, with 18 bases between the two ends. Germline V gives CDR1 SGHTA, CDR2 FQGNSA. The CDR3 reads CASSPHGSTSETQYF. In nucleotides, the CDR3 is TGTGCCAGCAGCCCGCACGGGTCGACATCGGAGACCCAGTACTTC.

The gene calls are TRBV19 and TRBJ1-2; 9 bases align to TRBD1. CDR1 and CDR2 from the germline V gene are LNHDA and SQIVND (reference sequence). The CDR3 is 18 residues long. Trimming removed 3 bases from V and 4 bases from J; junction bases left unmatched: 15. CDR3 loop: CASSIMDRGSTPVYGYTF. CDR3 nucleotide sequence: TGTGCCAGTAGTATCATGGACAGGGGATCTACACCTGTCTATGGCTACACCTTC.

With regard to this clone: Distinct nucleotide sequences in the sample also encode this CDR3. The chain employs TRBV6-1 and TRBJ2-1; 11 bases fit TRBD2. The trim removed 3 bases at V and 4 bases at J, leaving 2 bases unmatched. This CDR3 is 15 amino acids long. The V gene's germline CDR1 is MNHNS and CDR2 SASEGT. CDR3 sequence: CASSELAGGYNEQFF. The CDR3 DNA reads TGTGCCAGCAGTGAGCTAGCGGGGGGATACAATGAGCAGTTCTTC.

In its sample, this clone was seen once. The genes are TRBV11-2 and TRBJ2-4; the match to TRBD1 covers 7 bases. With 5 bases clipped from V and 2 bases from J, the junction kept 6 bases outside the gene matches. Germline values: CDR1 SGHAT, CDR2 FQNNGV. The CDR3 extends over 15 amino acids. CDR3 DNA sequence: TGTGCCAGCAGCGGACCGACAGGGTCCAAAAACATTCAGTACTTC. As protein: CASSGPTGSKNIQYF.

This clone was observed a handful of times. The chain links TRBV7-9 to TRBJ1-1; D unresolved. The germline V and J ends were trimmed by 1 base and 3 bases, with 6 bases remaining between them. CDR1 is SEHNR, CDR2 FQNEAQ, per germline (reference sequence). This CDR3 comprises 13 residues. The CDR3 here is CASSLGFDTEAFF. CDR3 bases: TGTGCCAGCAGCTTAGGTTTCGACACTGAAGCTTTCTTT.

The rearrangement links TRBV11-2 to TRBJ2-5; D gene uncertain. CDR3 length: 15 residues. Per the germline V gene, CDR1 is SGHAT and CDR2 is FQNNGV. Trimming left V 6 bases short and J 0 bases short, with 14 bases between. The chain's CDR3 is CASSLPTPDQETQYF. The DNA of the CDR3 is TGTGCCAGCAGTCTCCCCACACCTGACCAAGAGACCCAGTACTTC. The whole variable domain, filled in from reference TRBV11-2 and TRBJ2-5, reads EAGVAQSPRYKIIEKRQSVAFWCNPISGHATLYWYQQILGQGPKLLIQFQNNGVVDDSQLPKDRFSAERLKGVDSTLKIQPAKLEDSAVYLCASSLPTPDQETQYFGPGTRLLVL.

The V and J genes are TRBV5-1 and TRBJ2-1; 8 nucleotides line up with TRBD1. The CDR3 totals 16 residues. Germline V gene lookup returns CDR1 SGHRS and CDR2 YFSETQ. V lost 0 bases, J lost 2 bases, and 4 bases stayed unmatched. CDR3 nucleotides: TGCGCCAGCAGCTTGGATCCAGGGGGCACCTACAATGAGCAGTTCTTC. Translation gives CASSLDPGGTYNEQFF. The whole variable domain, remainder taken from reference TRBV5-1 and TRBJ2-1, is KAGVTQTPRYLIKTRGQQVTLSCSPISGHRSVSWYQQTPGQGLQFLFEYFSETQRNKGNFPGRFSGRQFSNSRSEMNVSTLELGDSALYLCASSLDPGGTYNEQFFGPGTRLTVL.